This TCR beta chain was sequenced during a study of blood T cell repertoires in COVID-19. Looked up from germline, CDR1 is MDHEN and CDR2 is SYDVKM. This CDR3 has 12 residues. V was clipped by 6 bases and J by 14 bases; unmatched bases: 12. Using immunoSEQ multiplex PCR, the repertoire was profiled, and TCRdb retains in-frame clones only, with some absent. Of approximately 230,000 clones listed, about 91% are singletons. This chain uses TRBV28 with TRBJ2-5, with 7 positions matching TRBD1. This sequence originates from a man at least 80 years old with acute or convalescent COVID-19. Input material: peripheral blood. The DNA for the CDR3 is TGTGCCAGCAGCCCCCCCCGACAGGGCCCTTACTTC. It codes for CASSPPRQGPYF. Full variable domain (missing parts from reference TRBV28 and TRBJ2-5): DVKVTQSSRYLVKRTGEKVFLECVQDMDHENMFWYRQDPGLGLRLIYFSYDVKMKEKGDIPEGYSVSREKKERFSLILESASTNQTSMYLCASSPPRQGPYFGPGTRLLVL.